The T cell receptor (beta chain) under discussion was sequenced for a study of identical twins' blood T cells. Study-level results: Environmental influences on twin similarity could not be excluded.

CDR3 length: 17 amino acids. V lost 0 bases, J lost 5 bases, and 22 bases lay in between. Germline V gene lookup returns CDR1 SQVTM and CDR2 ANQGSEA. Concerning this clonotype itself: Its antigen is unknown.

Three pairs of healthy female monozygous twins were the donors. Libraries were made from RNA as TCR cDNA, using a modified protocol. From the 5' RACE reads, TCRdb called clonotypes with MiXCR, one entry per CDR3 protein. The sample comprises hundreds of thousands of distinct CDR3 sequences, under 30% of which are singletons, and 5.5% to 7% rests with the top ten. Sequencing was performed on PBMCs. V and J are TRBV29-1 and TRBJ2-5, with a tentative D call TRBD1 (6 bases). The TCR originated in a woman aged 18-49 years in good health. Here the CDR3 DNA reads TGCAGCGTTGAAGACAACCCCGGGTTCTACAGGGTTGAGACCCAGTACTTC. It yields the protein CSVEDNPGFYRVETQYF. The full variable domain, in which reference TRBV29-1 and TRBJ2-5 provide the parts outside the CDR3, is SAVISQKPSRDICQRGTSLTIQCQVDSQVTMMFWYRQQPGQSLTLIATANQGSEATYESGFVIDKFPISRPNLTFSTLTVSNMSPEDSSIYLCSVEDNPGFYRVETQYFGPGTRLLVL.